Listed below are T cell receptor beta chains from one sample, sequenced in a study of shared clonotypes between healthy human individuals. The repertoire was sequenced with immunoSEQ multiplex PCR; TCRdb's copy has only in-frame clones and lacks some. The sample shows 2 million or so clones, around 96% of them seen only once. Sequencing used naive CD8+ T cells sorted from blood. These receptors came from a man between 18 and 29 years old in good health. The CDR3 runs from the conserved cysteine through the conserved F or W. Fields, in order: V gene, D gene, J gene, clone size, CDR3 DNA, CDR3 protein. The D gene is left open where the match is weak. The size entry is marked missing in some rows and otherwise reads once, few, many or a size class.

>TRBV6-1|.|TRBJ2-7|few
TGTGCCAGCAGTGAAGGAGGCAGGGGTTACGAGCAGTACTTC
CASSEGGRGYEQYF
>TRBV4-1|.|TRBJ1-2|.
TGCGCCAGCAGCCAAGATGGTCGGATCTATGGCTACACCTTC
CASSQDGRIYGYTF
>TRBV9|TRBD2|TRBJ2-7|.
TGTGCCAGCAGCGAGGCAGGAGCGGGACTATACGAGCAGTACTTC
CASSEAGAGLYEQYF
>TRBV25-1|TRBD1|TRBJ2-7|.
TGTGCCAGCAGTGCCAGTCGTACGGACAGGCCCTACGAGCAGTACTTC
CASSASRTDRPYEQYF
>TRBV7-6|.|TRBJ2-3|.
TGTGCCAGCAGCAAGACAGCCAAACTCACAGATACGCAGTATTTT
CASSKTAKLTDTQYF
>TRBV10-1|TRBD2|TRBJ2-3|.
TGCGCCAGCAGTGACGGGGGGAGAGATACGCAGTATTTT
CASSDGGRDTQYF
>TRBV7-9|.|TRBJ2-3|.
TGTGCCAGCAGCTTATATTCCCTGTACCTCGAGGACACAGATACGCAGTATTTT
CASSLYSLYLEDTDTQYF
>TRBV4-3|.|TRBJ2-3|.
TGCGCCAGCAGCCTCGGATACGGGGATTCTAGCACAGATACGCAGTATTTT
CASSLGYGDSSTDTQYF
>TRBV28|.|TRBJ2-5|once
TGTGCCAGCAGTCGTCCCCCAGGGGAGCAGTACTTC
CASSRPPGEQYF
>TRBV6-6|.|TRBJ1-6|.
TGTGCCAGCAGTTACACAGGGACTTTGGGGAGTTCACCCCTCCACTTT
CASSYTGTLGSSPLHF
>TRBV9|TRBD1|TRBJ2-7|.
TGTGCCAGCAGCGTAGGGGGACAGAGCTCCTACGAGCAGTACTTC
CASSVGGQSSYEQYF
>TRBV9|.|TRBJ2-3|.
TGTGCCAGCAGCGTAGGTGTGCTGGGGAGCACAGATACGCAGTATTTT
CASSVGVLGSTDTQYF
>TRBV13|TRBD2|TRBJ2-1|.
TGTGCCAGCAGCGGACTAGCGGGGGGGCCGGGAACCTACAATGAGCAGTTCTTC
CASSGLAGGPGTYNEQFF
>TRBV9|.|TRBJ2-1|.
TGTGCCAGCAGCCCCCCCGAGGGGGGGATCAATGAGCAGTTCTTC
CASSPPEGGINEQFF
>TRBV28|.|TRBJ2-4|.
TGTGCCAGCACCCCTGGGACGGTAGCCAAAAACATTCAGTACTTC
CASTPGTVAKNIQYF
>TRBV2|.|TRBJ1-1|.
TGTGCCAGCAGGGAGGAGCTCATAATGAACACTGAAGCTTTCTTT
CASREELIMNTEAFF
>TRBV11-2|.|TRBJ2-7|once
TGTGCCGTCAATTTACGGGATCCCGAGGGGGAGCAGTACTTC
CAVNLRDPEGEQYF
>TRBV7-9|.|TRBJ1-2|once
TGTGCCAGCAGCTTATCGGGCACAGGGACCGAGGGTGGCTACACCTTC
CASSLSGTGTEGGYTF
>TRBV28|.|TRBJ2-7|.
TGTGCCAGCAGTTTTGGGCCGACCTTTAGCTCCTACGAGCAGTACTTC
CASSFGPTFSSYEQYF
>TRBV29-1|TRBD2|TRBJ2-1|once
TGCAGCGTTGAAGTGCTAGCGGGAGTATTTATGAATGAGCAGTTCTTC
CSVEVLAGVFMNEQFF
>TRBV5-4|TRBD2|TRBJ2-2|.
TGTGCCAGCAGTTGGGCGGGAGCGAACACCGGGGAGCTGTTTTTT
CASSWAGANTGELFF
>TRBV7-8|.|TRBJ2-1|.
TGTGCCAGCAGCCCCGTTTCTAGGTCCTACAATGAGCAGTTCTTC
CASSPVSRSYNEQFF
>TRBV5-6|.|TRBJ1-1|.
TGTGCCAGCAGCTTAAAGGGACCTGAAGCTTTCTTT
CASSLKGPEAFF
>TRBV4-3|.|TRBJ1-2|.
TGCGCCAGCAGCCAAGATGCGGAAGCTAACTATGGCTACACCTTC
CASSQDAEANYGYTF
>TRBV10-1|.|TRBJ1-1|.
TGCGCCAGCAGTGCGGGAACTGAAGCTTTCTTT
CASSAGTEAFF
>TRBV29-1|.|TRBJ2-7|once
TGCAGCGTTGGGTCAGGCTACGAGCAGTACTTC
CSVGSGYEQYF
>TRBV4-1|TRBD2|TRBJ2-7|.
TGCGCCAGCAGCCAAGCCGGGGAGGGTACCTACGAGCAGTACTTC
CASSQAGEGTYEQYF
>TRBV6-1|TRBD1|TRBJ2-7|once
TGTGCCAGCAGTGACATATCGGGACAGGGGTCCACCTACGAGCAGTACTTC
CASSDISGQGSTYEQYF
>TRBV15|.|TRBJ2-1|.
TGTGCCACCAGCAGAGATCGGTTGGGGGGCAATGAGCAGTTCTTC
CATSRDRLGGNEQFF
>TRBV27|TRBD1|TRBJ2-7|.
TGTGCCAGCAGTTTATCGATAGGGGACAGACCCTACGAGCAGTACTTC
CASSLSIGDRPYEQYF
>TRBV9|TRBD2|TRBJ2-7|.
TGTGCCAGCAGCGTCGACCCTGGGACTAGCGGCTCCTACGAGCAGTACTTC
CASSVDPGTSGSYEQYF
>TRBV21-1|.|TRBJ2-2|.
TGTGCCAGCAGCAATCTGGGACTAGCGGGAGACGGGAACACCGGGGAGCTGTTTTTT
CASSNLGLAGDGNTGELFF
>TRBV30|.|TRBJ2-2|.
TGTGCCTGGAGTAGGGGGGCAACCGGGGAGCTGTTTTTT
CAWSRGATGELFF
>TRBV4-1|TRBD1|TRBJ1-2|.
TGCGCCAGCAGCCAACCGGGACAGGGAAACTATGGCTACACCTTC
CASSQPGQGNYGYTF
>TRBV28|TRBD1|TRBJ1-1|.
TGTGCCAGCACTCCGAGACGGACAGGGGCGCTTGAAGCTTTCTTT
CASTPRRTGALEAFF
>TRBV15|TRBD1|TRBJ2-7|.
TGTGCCACCAGCAGAGGGGCGGACAGGGGGCTGAGTTACGAGCAGTACTTC
CATSRGADRGLSYEQYF
>TRBV4-1|TRBD1|TRBJ1-2|once
TGCGCCAGCAGCCCCCTAGGACAGGAGAACTATGGCTACACCTTC
CASSPLGQENYGYTF
>TRBV7-9|.|TRBJ1-1|.
TGTGCCAGCAGCTTAAGGTCTGCGGGAATTCACACTGAAGCTTTCTTT
CASSLRSAGIHTEAFF
>TRBV10-3|TRBD2|TRBJ2-7|.
TGTGCCACCGAGCGGGAGGGTCTGGGCGAGCAGTACTTC
CATEREGLGEQYF
>TRBV19|.|TRBJ1-2|.
TGTGCCAGTAGTATGAACAGAGACTATGGCTACACCTTC
CASSMNRDYGYTF
>TRBV7-8|TRBD1|TRBJ1-4|.
TGTGCCAGCAGCCTAGGGACAGGCGGGAATGAAAAACTGTTTTTT
CASSLGTGGNEKLFF
>TRBV27|.|TRBJ2-7|.
TGTGCCAGCAGTCGGGTAGGGGTCGTTTCCGAGCAGTACTTC
CASSRVGVVSEQYF
>TRBV30|.|TRBJ2-1|.
TGTGCCTGGATCACCTACAATGAGCAGTTCTTC
CAWITYNEQFF
>TRBV30|TRBD1|TRBJ1-2|.
TGTGCCTGGACGGGGACAGGGGATGATGGCTACACCTTC
CAWTGTGDDGYTF
>TRBV5-8|.|TRBJ1-5|.
TGTGCCAGCAGCTACAGCAATCAGCCCCAGCATTTT
CASSYSNQPQHF
>TRBV7-8|TRBD1|TRBJ1-5|.
TGTGCCAGCAGCTCCTTCGACAGGGGAGGGAATCAGCCCCAGCATTTT
CASSSFDRGGNQPQHF
>TRBV19|TRBD1|TRBJ1-5|.
TGTGCCAGTAGTATAGCAACAGGGGAAAATCAGCCCCAGCATTTT
CASSIATGENQPQHF
>TRBV27|TRBD2|TRBJ2-2|.
TGTGCCAGCAGTTTGGACGGGACTAGCGGGGGGAACACCGGGGAGCTGTTTTTT
CASSLDGTSGGNTGELFF
>TRBV2|TRBD1|TRBJ1-6|.
TGTGCCAGCAGTGAGAGGGGTCAGGGGGCCACCTATAATTCACCCCTCCACTTT
CASSERGQGATYNSPLHF
>TRBV7-2|.|TRBJ1-1|.
TGTGCCAGCAGCTTAGCGGGCCGCCCCACTGAAGCTCTCTTT
CASSLAGRPTEALF
>TRBV6-5|.|TRBJ2-2|.
TGTGCCAGCAGTTACTCGTGGGGAGAGAGCACCGGGGAGCTGTTTTTT
CASSYSWGESTGELFF
>TRBV13|.|TRBJ1-2|.
TGTGCCAGCAGCCTCCGGACGGGTGGTTATGGCTACACCTTC
CASSLRTGGYGYTF
>TRBV7-6|.|TRBJ1-5|.
TGTGCCAGCAGCTTAGGGTACGGGCACGATCAGCCCCAGCATTTT
CASSLGYGHDQPQHF
>TRBV5-4|.|TRBJ2-7|.
TGTGCCAGCAGCCTGACAGAATCCTACGAGCAGTACTTC
CASSLTESYEQYF
>TRBV27|.|TRBJ2-3|once
TGTGCCAGCAGTTTAATAGATAGCACAGATACGCAGTATTTT
CASSLIDSTDTQYF